This TCR beta chain stems from a study of blood T cell repertoires in COVID-19. About the study: Spain, Italy and the United States supplied samples that represented acute and convalescent COVID-19.

Trimming took 5 bases from V and 4 from J; bases not matched to a gene: 7. This CDR3 spans 15 amino acids. Germline V lookup: CDR1 MDHEN, CDR2 SYDVKM. TCRdb's table, derived via immunoSEQ multiplex PCR, lists solely in-frame clones and lacks some. The sample yields roughly 200,000 clones, more than 75% seen once. The sequencing sample was made of peripheral blood. The sequence derives from a person aged 70 to 80 with COVID-19, enrolled during active disease. The V and J genes are TRBV28 and TRBJ2-2, with 7 nucleotides matching TRBD2. The CDR3 loop reads CASSPSGQGTGELFF. Written as DNA, the CDR3 is TGTGCCAGCAGTCCTAGCGGCCAGGGCACCGGGGAGCTGTTTTTT.